This entry is about one T cell receptor beta chain. V lost 6 bases, J lost 0 bases, and 8 bases lay in between. The CDR3 sequence is 13 residues long. The data derive from a study of blood T cell repertoires in COVID-19. Original analysis: The authors estimated nucleated cell counts from reference gene primer amplification. The assay was immunoSEQ multiplex PCR, and TCRdb's table has in-frame clones only and misses some. That table gives V, J and clone size, and the DNA gave D and trimming. Found here are around 130,000 clones, 80% to 90% of them singletons; the top ten hold 12%. The sample taken for sequencing was peripheral blood. The receptor comes from a human donor in a cohort sampled during active COVID-19. The chain is built from TRBV12-3 or TRBV12-4 and TRBJ1-1; D is unresolved. CDR3 coding DNA: TGTGCCAGCAGCCTCACGGTGAACACTGAAGCTTTCTTT. Amino acids: CASSLTVNTEAFF.